Sequencing of this T cell receptor beta chain was carried out in a study of blood T cell repertoires in COVID-19. The overall study: COVID-19 samples, acute and convalescent, were from the United States, Italy and Spain.

Assay used: immunoSEQ multiplex PCR; TCRdb lists only in-frame clones, some missing. The data hold under 300,000 clones, with approximately 87% observed a single time. Germline V gene data show CDR1 as SGHNT and CDR2 as YYREEE (reference sequence). The junction had 7 bases not matched to a gene; V was cut back by 4 bases and J by 4 bases. This CDR3 is 15 amino acids long. The source is a woman younger than 45 with COVID-19, enrolled during active disease. What was sequenced was peripheral blood. The V call is TRBV5-4, the J call TRBJ2-2; 7 positions match TRBD2. The CDR3 DNA reads TGTGCCAGCAGCCACACTCGGACTAGCACCGGGGAGCTGTTTTTT. Translation gives CASSHTRTSTGELFF.